The 32 T cell receptor beta chains below all came from one sample that was sequenced in a study of blood T cell repertoires in COVID-19 (TCRdb year 2020). Library creation used the immunoSEQ multiplex PCR assay. Imported from immuneACCESS, the table was reduced by TCRdb to in-frame sequences with V and J called. These copies leave out some clones; in studies compared against another copy, an unresolved V gene accounts for under half, and the cause of the remainder is not known. Present in this sample are roughly 250,000 clones, 84% of which were seen just once. The ten largest clonotypes hold approximately 9% of the sample. Input material: peripheral blood. These receptor sequences come from a human donor in a cohort sampled during active COVID-19.

This rearrangement joins TRBV19 to TRBJ2-3; 9 bases match TRBD1. Trimming at V came to 3 bases and at J to 3 bases, leaving 4 bases not matched to a gene. Germline CDR1 reads LNHDA; CDR2 reads SQIVND (reference sequence). The CDR3 contains 15 residues. DNA of the CDR3: TGTGCCAGTAGTATCGGACAGGGGAGGACAGATACGCAGTATTTT. This sequence encodes CASSIGQGRTDTQYF.

CDR3 in DNA: TGTGCCACCAGCAGGGCATCCGGGACTGTAGAAAAACTGTTTTTT. It codes for CATSRASGTVEKLFF. This chain links TRBV15 with TRBJ1-4; a possible D gene is TRBD1 (5 bases). The CDR3 has 15 amino acids. The germline V gene encodes CDR1 LNHNV and CDR2 YYDKDF (reference sequence). With 3 bases removed from V and 8 bases from J, the gap between germline ends came to 16 bases.

This sequence joins TRBV2 and TRBJ1-2; D gene unclear. V was trimmed by 7 bases and J by 4 bases, leaving 16 bases between them. Germline CDR1 reads SNHLY; CDR2 reads FYNNEI. This CDR3 has 14 residues. CDR3 DNA sequence: TGTGCCAGCACCCGCGTGAAGGGAGGCTATGGCTACACCTTC. Its protein is CASTRVKGGYGYTF. Full variable domain (rest looked up from reference TRBV2 and TRBJ1-2): EPEVTQTPSHQVTQMGQEVILRCVPISNHLYFYWYRQILGQKVEFLVSFYNNEISEKSEIFDDQFSVERPDGSNFTLKIRSTKLEDSAMYFCASTRVKGGYGYTFGSGTRLTVV.

The rearrangement uses TRBV6-5 and TRBJ1-1, with D hard to call. The CDR3 totals 13 residues. Germline CDR1 is MNHEY and CDR2 is SVGAGI. Trimming removed 7 bases at V and 13 bases at J, with 22 bases between. Here the CDR3 reads CASNYESLVRVFF. In DNA, the CDR3 is TGTGCCAGCAATTATGAGTCTCTGGTTAGAGTTTTCTTT.

This chain uses TRBV5-1 with TRBJ1-4; D remains unclear. The CDR3 totals 14 residues. With 0 bases removed from V and 4 bases from J, the gap between germline ends came to 7 bases. Germline CDR1 is SGHRS and CDR2 is YFSETQ. The CDR3 region has the DNA TGCGCCAGCAGCTTGGCTGGAGATAATGAAAAACTGTTTTTT. Protein sequence: CASSLAGDNEKLFF.

CDR3 sequence (DNA): TGCGCCAGCAGCCAACCCTGGGACAGCAACTATGGCTACACCTTC. Translated, it gives CASSQPWDSNYGYTF. J is TRBJ1-2 and V is TRBV4-3, with 7 bases aligning to TRBD1. Trimming removed 2 bases from V and 2 bases from J; junction bases left unmatched: 5. Germline lookup yields CDR1 LGHNA and CDR2 YSLEER. This CDR3 is built from 15 residues.

The chain uses TRBV29-1 and TRBJ1-1; D may be TRBD1 (5 bases). The CDR3 covers 11 residues. Between the trimmed V and J ends, which lost 6 bases and 1 base, there was a span of 6 bases. Germline loops: CDR1 SQVTM, CDR2 ANQGSEA. As DNA, the CDR3 is TGCAGCGTAACAGGGAACACTGAAGCTTTCTTT. This sequence encodes CSVTGNTEAFF.

In the case of this clone: The junction and the germline gene differ at one end; a read error may be behind it. The genes are TRBV7-7 and TRBJ2-7; 8 positions agree with TRBD1. Germline V gives CDR1 SSHAT, CDR2 FNYEAQ (reference sequence). CDR3 length equals 15 residues. The CDR3 loop is CASSPGTGRTYEQYF. For the CDR3, the DNA is TGTGCTAGCAGCCCCGGGACAGGCAGAACCTACGAGCAGTACTTC. Complete variable domain (other parts from reference TRBV7-7 and TRBJ2-7): GAGVSQSPRYKVTKRGQDVTLRCDPISSHATLYWYQQALGQGPEFLTYFNYEAQPDKSGLPSDRFSAERPEGSISTLTIQRTEQRDSAMYRCASSPGTGRTYEQYFGPGTRLTVT.

The chain uses TRBV4-1 and TRBJ2-1; TRBD1 agrees at 9 bases. The CDR3 has 17 residues. The trim removed 0 bases at V and 6 bases at J, leaving 9 bases unmatched. Germline V gives CDR1 MGHRA, CDR2 YSYEKL. For the CDR3, the DNA is TGCGCCAGCAGCCAAGACGAGGGAGGGACAGGGCTCAATGAGCAGTTCTTC. Translated: CASSQDEGGTGLNEQFF.

V and J are TRBV7-6 and TRBJ2-1, with 12 bases matching TRBD2. After removal of 0 bases from V and 8 bases from J, the junction contained 5 bases not matched to a gene. The CDR3 sequence is 16 residues long. Germline values: CDR1 SGHVS, CDR2 FNYEAQ. For the CDR3, the DNA is TGTGCCAGCAGCTTAGCGGCTAGCGGGAGGGCCGATGAGCAGTTCTTC. It yields the protein CASSLAASGRADEQFF.

This clone has more than one count but fewer than ten. The V gene is TRBV7-3, the J gene TRBJ2-6; D remains unclear. The CDR3 extends over 17 amino acids. The ends were cut back, 1 base at V and 3 bases at J, with 13 bases in the middle. The germline V gene has CDR1 SGHTA and CDR2 FQGTGA. CDR3 sequence (DNA): TGTGCCAGCAGCTTAAACGCCGGCGGTCGTGGGGCCAACGTCCTGACTTTC. Its translation: CASSLNAGGRGANVLTF.

The chain has TRBV2 and TRBJ2-1; no reliable D call. Trimming took 0 bases from V and 7 from J, leaving 7 bases between them. The CDR3 covers 13 residues. CDR1 and CDR2 from the germline V gene are SNHLY and FYNNEI. Here the CDR3 reads CASSEAPGNEQFF. In nucleotides, the CDR3 is TGTGCCAGCAGTGAAGCGCCCGGGAATGAGCAGTTCTTC.

The V gene is TRBV4-1, the J gene TRBJ2-1, with D tentatively TRBD2 (5 bases). This CDR3 contains 14 residues. The germline V gene has CDR1 MGHRA and CDR2 YSYEKL. V was shortened by 1 base and J by 7 bases, with 11 bases between the two germline ends. The CDR3 loop reads CASSQGLAVNEQFF. In nucleotides, the CDR3 is TGCGCCAGCAGCCAAGGGCTAGCTGTGAATGAGCAGTTCTTC.

The CDR3 loop is CASSPILAGPFSYEQYF. The CDR3 coding sequence is TGCGCCAGCAGCCCCATACTAGCGGGACCGTTCTCCTACGAGCAGTACTTC. The chain links TRBV5-1 to TRBJ2-7, with TRBD2 matching 10 bases. This CDR3 comprises 17 residues. V lost 4 bases and J lost 0; bases outside the gene matches: 10. The germline V gene has CDR1 SGHRS and CDR2 YFSETQ.

This clone was picked up many times. This chain links TRBV29-1 with TRBJ2-2; 9 bases map to TRBD2. After removal of 5 bases from V and 0 bases from J, the junction contained 1 base not matched to a gene. The CDR3 is made up of 14 amino acids. Germline values: CDR1 SQVTM, CDR2 ANQGSEA. The CDR3 is CSVLAGPNTGELFF. CDR3 coding DNA: TGCAGCGTTCTAGCGGGGCCGAACACCGGGGAGCTGTTTTTT.

This chain connects TRBV28 to TRBJ2-5, with a weak D call TRBD2 (6 bases). V shed 6 bases and J shed 0 bases, with 14 bases lying between them. In germline, CDR1 is MDHEN, CDR2 SYDVKM. The CDR3 consists of 15 residues. CDR3 amino acids: CASSSGVENQETQYF. The DNA of the CDR3 is TGTGCCAGCAGCTCGGGGGTCGAGAACCAAGAGACCCAGTACTTC.

The chain couples TRBV11-2 to TRBJ1-6, with 8 bases matching TRBD1. Germline V gene lookup returns CDR1 SGHAT and CDR2 FQNNGV. The V and J ends lost 2 bases and 9 bases, in that order; junction bases with no gene match: 6. CDR3 size: 15 residues. CDR3 coding DNA: TGTGCCAGCAGCTTACAGGGGGCTATAGCTTCACCCCTCCACTTT. Translating gives CASSLQGAIASPLHF.

The CDR3 loop reads CSVRRTGSSSYNEQFF. CDR3 in DNA: TGCAGCGTTAGACGGACAGGGTCGAGCTCCTACAATGAGCAGTTCTTC. The chain recombines TRBV29-1 with TRBJ2-1; TRBD1 agrees at 8 bases. This CDR3 spans 16 amino acids. The V gene end was trimmed by 5 bases and the J gene end by 0 bases; junction bases not matched to a gene: 9. CDR1 is SQVTM, CDR2 ANQGSEA, per germline.

The chain carries TRBV15 and TRBJ2-3; D unresolved. Between the trimmed V and J ends, which lost 1 base and 3 bases, there was a span of 14 bases. Germline lookup yields CDR1 LNHNV and CDR2 YYDKDF (reference sequence). The CDR3 is 16 residues long. The CDR3 nucleotides read TGTGCCACCAGCAGAGGGGCAGTCGTAACGACAGATACGCAGTATTTT. Translation gives CATSRGAVVTTDTQYF.

The rearrangement links TRBV10-3 to TRBJ2-1, with D maybe TRBD2 (5 bases). V was cut by 0 bases and J by 9 bases, with 6 bases left in between. This CDR3 is 12 amino acids long. Germline loops: CDR1 ENHRY, CDR2 SYGVKD. CDR3 loop: CAISESRGEQFF. The CDR3 bases are TGTGCCATCAGTGAGTCCCGGGGTGAGCAGTTCTTC.

The chain is built from TRBV9 and TRBJ2-3; 11 bases are shared with TRBD2. This CDR3 is 17 amino acids long. The junction had 9 bases not matched to a gene; V was cut back by 3 bases and J by 3 bases. Germline V lookup: CDR1 SGDLS, CDR2 YYNGEE. For the CDR3, the DNA is TGTGCCAGCAGCGGCTCCGTAGCGGGGGGGTATACAGATACGCAGTATTTT. It translates to CASSGSVAGGYTDTQYF.

The CDR3 DNA follows: TGTGCCAGTAGTCAACTAGCGAGCACAGATACGCAGTATTTT. Translated, it gives CASSQLASTDTQYF. This chain uses TRBV19 with TRBJ2-3, with 7 bases that match TRBD2. V gave up 5 bases and J gave up 0 bases; unmatched junction bases: 2. Germline CDR1 LNHDA, CDR2 SQIVND (reference sequence). This CDR3 contains 14 residues.

This clone was detected only a few times. The gene calls are TRBV5-1 and TRBJ1-3, with TRBD1 as a possible D gene (5 bases). Germline V gene data show CDR1 as SGHRS and CDR2 as YFSETQ. This CDR3 has 15 amino acids. The V end lost 4 bases, the J end lost 0 bases, and 11 bases lay between the germline ends. The CDR3 spells CASSPDSYSGNTIYF. CDR3 coding DNA: TGCGCCAGCAGCCCCGACAGCTACTCTGGAAACACCATATATTTT.

The gene calls are TRBV11-2 and TRBJ1-1; possibly TRBD1 for D (5 bases). V lost 3 bases, J lost 10 bases, and 12 bases lay in between. Germline V gene lookup returns CDR1 SGHAT and CDR2 FQNNGV. The CDR3 contains 12 residues. This CDR3 reads CASSFSGGGAFF. The CDR3 region has the DNA TGTGCCAGCAGCTTCTCGGGGGGAGGAGCTTTCTTT.

The chain is built from TRBV11-3 and TRBJ2-1; D may be TRBD1 (6 bases). V lost 5 bases to trimming and J lost 5 bases, with 16 bases between them. Germline loops: CDR1 SGHNT, CDR2 YENEEA. The CDR3 covers 15 residues. The CDR3 loop is CASSPGTRNNNEQFF. In DNA form, the CDR3 reads TGTGCCAGCAGCCCCGGGACACGGAATAACAATGAGCAGTTCTTC. Variable domain in full (rest from reference TRBV11-3 and TRBJ2-1): EAGVVQSPRYKIIEKKQPVAFWCNPISGHNTLYWYLQNLGQGPELLIRYENEEAVDDSQLPKDRFSAERLKGVDSTLKIQPAELGDSAVYLCASSPGTRNNNEQFFGPGTRLTVL.

The chain links TRBV29-1 to TRBJ2-1, with D possibly being TRBD2 (5 bases). The germline gives CDR1 SQVTM, CDR2 ANQGSEA. With 2 bases removed from V and 4 bases from J, the gap between germline ends came to 12 bases. CDR3 size: 14 residues. The CDR3 sequence is CSVESGSGYNEQFF. The DNA of the CDR3 is TGCAGCGTTGAATCGGGGTCCGGGTACAATGAGCAGTTCTTC.

The chain is built from TRBV9 and TRBJ1-4; D is unclear. CDR3 length equals 17 residues. V gave up 0 bases and J gave up 0 bases, with 12 bases separating them. Looked up from germline, CDR1 is SGDLS and CDR2 is YYNGEE. DNA for the CDR3: TGTGCCAGCAGCGTAGGTCCGCACTCCTCAACTAATGAAAAACTGTTTTTT. The encoded protein is CASSVGPHSSTNEKLFF.

The chain is built from TRBV7-9 and TRBJ1-1; 10 positions match TRBD1. The V gene's germline CDR1 is SEHNR and CDR2 FQNEAQ (reference sequence). The CDR3 totals 14 residues. Trimming removed 3 bases from V and 5 bases from J; junction bases left unmatched: 3. This CDR3 reads CASSLTGGGTEAFF. As DNA, the CDR3 is TGTGCCAGCAGCTTGACAGGGGGCGGGACTGAAGCTTTCTTT.

The gene calls are TRBV18 and TRBJ2-5, with 7 positions matching TRBD1. Germline lookup yields CDR1 KGHSH and CDR2 LQKENI. CDR3 length: 13 amino acids. Germline trimming cut 3 bases from V and 5 bases from J; bases unmatched to any gene: 3. In nucleotides, the CDR3 is TGTGCCAGCTCACCGACAGGGATGGAGACCCAGTACTTC. This codes for CASSPTGMETQYF.

This clone was counted between two and nine times. This chain uses TRBV2 with TRBJ2-5, with TRBD2 as a possible D gene (5 bases). The germline V and J ends were trimmed by 4 bases and 8 bases, with 14 bases remaining between them. CDR1 is SNHLY, CDR2 FYNNEI, per germline. This CDR3 is 13 amino acids long. The CDR3 nucleotides read TGTGCCAGCAGTGGACTGGTCCGGGGTACCCAGTACTTC. This gives the protein CASSGLVRGTQYF.

The chain recombines TRBV4-2 with TRBJ1-2; 7 nucleotides match TRBD1. The germline V gene encodes CDR1 LGHNA and CDR2 YNFKEQ. V shed 5 bases and J 5 bases; nucleotides not matched to a gene: 11. The CDR3 covers 15 residues. The CDR3 region has the DNA TGTGCCAGCAGCTGGTGGGACAGCCCAAGTTATGGCTACACCTTC. Translating gives CASSWWDSPSYGYTF.

The chain joins TRBV7-6 to TRBJ1-4, with TRBD1 matching 9 bases. Unmatched junction bases numbered 5, after V lost 3 bases and J lost 6 bases. Germline-derived CDR1 and CDR2 are SGHVS and FNYEAQ. The CDR3 is made up of 15 amino acids. CDR3 sequence (DNA): TGTGCCAGCAGCTTCCCGGGACAGGGCTATGAAAAACTGTTTTTT. Residues: CASSFPGQGYEKLFF. The entire variable domain, with the rest obtained from reference TRBV7-6 and TRBJ1-4, is as follows: GAGVSQSPRYKVTKRGQDVALRCDPISGHVSLYWYRQALGQGPEFLTYFNYEAQQDKSGLPNDRFSAERPEGSISTLTIQRTEQRDSAMYRCASSFPGQGYEKLFFGSGTQLSVL.